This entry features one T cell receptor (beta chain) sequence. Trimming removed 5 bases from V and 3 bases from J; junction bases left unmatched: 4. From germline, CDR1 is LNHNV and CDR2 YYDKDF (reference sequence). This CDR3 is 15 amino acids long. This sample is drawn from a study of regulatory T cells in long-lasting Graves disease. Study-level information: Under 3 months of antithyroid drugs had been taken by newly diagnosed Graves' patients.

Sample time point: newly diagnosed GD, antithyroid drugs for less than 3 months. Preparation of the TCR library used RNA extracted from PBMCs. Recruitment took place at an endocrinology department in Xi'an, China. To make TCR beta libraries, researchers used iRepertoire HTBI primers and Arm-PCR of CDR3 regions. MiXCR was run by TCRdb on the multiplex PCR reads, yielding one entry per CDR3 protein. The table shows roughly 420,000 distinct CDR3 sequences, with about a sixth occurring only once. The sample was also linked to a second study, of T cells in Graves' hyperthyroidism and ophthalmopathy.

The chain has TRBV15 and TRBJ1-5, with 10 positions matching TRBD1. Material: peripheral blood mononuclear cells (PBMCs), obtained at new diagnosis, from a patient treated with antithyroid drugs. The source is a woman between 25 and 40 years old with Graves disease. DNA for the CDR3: TGTGCCACCAGCCAAGACAGGGGGCACAATCAGCCCCAGCATTTT. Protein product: CATSQDRGHNQPQHF.